Given below is one TCR beta chain in context. The data originate from a study of shared clonotypes between healthy human individuals. CD45RO-negative cells were positively selected for CCR7, leaving out terminally differentiated effector memory CD45RA+ cells. The germline CDR1 and CDR2 sequences are SGHRS and YFSETQ. The V gene lost 4 bases and the J gene lost 2 bases, with 12 bases spanning the gap. The CDR3 has 14 amino acids. Assay: immunoSEQ multiplex PCR; the TCRdb copy retains only in-frame clones and omits some. Of approximately 590,000 clones listed, nearly 97% are singletons. This clonotype was sampled from a young woman in good health. The chain is built from TRBV5-1 and TRBJ2-5; maybe TRBD2 (7 bases). The sequenced sample consisted of naive CD8+ T cells sorted from blood. As DNA, the CDR3 is TGCGCCAGCAGCCAGGGGAGGGGGCAAGAGACCCAGTACTTC. It codes for CASSQGRGQETQYF.